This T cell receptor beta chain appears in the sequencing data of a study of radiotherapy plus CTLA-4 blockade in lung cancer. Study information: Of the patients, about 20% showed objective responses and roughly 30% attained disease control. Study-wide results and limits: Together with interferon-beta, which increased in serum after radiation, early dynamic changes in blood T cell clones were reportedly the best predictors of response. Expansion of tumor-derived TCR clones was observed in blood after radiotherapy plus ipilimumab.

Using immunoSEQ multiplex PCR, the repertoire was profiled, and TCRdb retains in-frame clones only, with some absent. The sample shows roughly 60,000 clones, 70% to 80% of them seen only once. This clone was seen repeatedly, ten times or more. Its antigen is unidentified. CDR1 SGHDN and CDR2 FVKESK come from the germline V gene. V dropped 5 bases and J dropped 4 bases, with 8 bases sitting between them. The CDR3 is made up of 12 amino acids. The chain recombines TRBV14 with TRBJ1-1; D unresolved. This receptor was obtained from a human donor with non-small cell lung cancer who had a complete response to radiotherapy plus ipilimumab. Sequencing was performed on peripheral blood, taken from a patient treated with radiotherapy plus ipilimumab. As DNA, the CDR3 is TGTGCCAGCAGCGCTTCCGGCACTGAAGCTTTCTTT. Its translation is CASSASGTEAFF.